This T cell receptor beta chain stems from a study of blood T cell repertoires in COVID-19. The wider study: From the United States, Italy and Spain came samples of acute and convalescent COVID-19.

In the authors' workflow: Reference gene primer amplification gave estimated nucleated cell counts. The assay was immunoSEQ multiplex PCR, and TCRdb's table has in-frame clones only and misses some. D and trimming come from the DNA, and the V and J calls and clone size come from that table. Found here are a few hundred thousand clones, roughly 85% of them singletons; the top ten hold less than 2.5%. In assigning cohorts, the study relied on participant-reported clinical history. The germline V and J ends were trimmed by 0 bases and 8 bases, with 8 bases remaining between them. The CDR3 is made up of 13 amino acids. Looked up from germline, CDR1 is LGHDT and CDR2 is YNNKEL (reference sequence).

The sequence was collected from a man younger than 45 who had recovered from COVID-19. Sequenced sample: PBMCs or T cells enriched from blood (not recorded which). The chain recombines TRBV3-1 (or the pseudogene TRBV3-2) with TRBJ1-5; D gene unclear. The DNA of the CDR3 is TGTGCCAGCAGCCAAGACGCGTCGAAGCCCCAGCATTTT. Protein product: CASSQDASKPQHF.